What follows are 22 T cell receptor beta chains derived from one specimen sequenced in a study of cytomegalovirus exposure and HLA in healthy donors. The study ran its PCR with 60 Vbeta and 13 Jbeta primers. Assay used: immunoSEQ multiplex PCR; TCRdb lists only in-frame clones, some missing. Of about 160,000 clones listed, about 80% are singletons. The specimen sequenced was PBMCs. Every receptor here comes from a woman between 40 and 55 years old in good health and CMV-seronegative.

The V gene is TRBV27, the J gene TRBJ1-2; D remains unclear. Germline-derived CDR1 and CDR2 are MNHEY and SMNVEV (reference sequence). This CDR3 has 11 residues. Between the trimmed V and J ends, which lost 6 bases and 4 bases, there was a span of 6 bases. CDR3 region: CASSDFYGYTF. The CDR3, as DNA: TGTGCCAGCAGCGACTTCTATGGCTACACCTTC.

CDR3 in DNA: TGTGCCAGCAGTGAACGGGGAAAGGGCAATCAGCCCCAGCATTTT. The encoded protein is CASSERGKGNQPQHF. V usage is TRBV6-1 and J usage is TRBJ1-5; D call uncertain. CDR1 and CDR2 from the germline V gene are MNHNS and SASEGT. This CDR3 is 15 amino acids long. Trimming cost V 2 bases and J 2 bases, with 10 bases left between them.

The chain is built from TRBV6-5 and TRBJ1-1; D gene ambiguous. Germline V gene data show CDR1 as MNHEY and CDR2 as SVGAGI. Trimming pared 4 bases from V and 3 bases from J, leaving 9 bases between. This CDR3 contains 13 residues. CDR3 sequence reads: CASSLGRYTEAFF. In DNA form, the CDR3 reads TGTGCCAGCAGTTTGGGCAGGTACACTGAAGCTTTCTTT.

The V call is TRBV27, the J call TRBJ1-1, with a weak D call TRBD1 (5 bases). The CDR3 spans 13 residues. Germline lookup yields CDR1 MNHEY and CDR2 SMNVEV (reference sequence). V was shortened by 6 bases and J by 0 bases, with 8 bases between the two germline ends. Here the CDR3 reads CASSGGLNTEAFF. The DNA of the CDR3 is TGTGCCAGCAGCGGGGGGTTGAACACTGAAGCTTTCTTT.

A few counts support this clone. The CDR3 DNA reads TGTGCCAGCAGTTTACGGGGGTTGAGGGAAAAACTGTTTTTT. Encoded protein: CASSLRGLREKLFF. The chain joins TRBV28 to TRBJ1-4; tentatively, D is TRBD1 (5 bases). V was trimmed by 2 bases and J by 8 bases, leaving 12 bases between them. This CDR3 is 14 amino acids long. Germline CDR1 MDHEN, CDR2 SYDVKM.

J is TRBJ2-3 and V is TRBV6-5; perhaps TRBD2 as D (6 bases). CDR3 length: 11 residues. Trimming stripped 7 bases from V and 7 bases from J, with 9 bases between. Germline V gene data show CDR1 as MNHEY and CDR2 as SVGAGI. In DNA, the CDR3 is TGTGCCAGCATAGCGGCAAATACGCAGTATTTT. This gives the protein CASIAANTQYF.

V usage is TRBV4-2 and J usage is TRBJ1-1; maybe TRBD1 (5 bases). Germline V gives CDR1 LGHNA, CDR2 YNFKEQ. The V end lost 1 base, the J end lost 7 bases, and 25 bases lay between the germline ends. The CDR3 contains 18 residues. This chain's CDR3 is CASSQVGRVGAVGIEAFF. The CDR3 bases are TGTGCCAGCAGCCAAGTAGGGAGGGTAGGGGCGGTCGGGATTGAAGCTTTCTTT.

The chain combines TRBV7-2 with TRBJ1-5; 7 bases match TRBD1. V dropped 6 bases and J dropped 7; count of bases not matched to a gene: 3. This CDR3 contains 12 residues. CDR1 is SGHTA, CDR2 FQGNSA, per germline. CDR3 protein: CASSPRGQPQHF. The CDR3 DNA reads TGTGCCAGCAGTCCCAGGGGGCAGCCCCAGCATTTT.

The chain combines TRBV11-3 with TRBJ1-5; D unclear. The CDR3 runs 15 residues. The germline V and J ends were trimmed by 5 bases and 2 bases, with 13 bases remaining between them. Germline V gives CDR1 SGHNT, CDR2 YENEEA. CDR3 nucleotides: TGTGCCAGCAGCGAGAGAGAGGGTCGCAATCAGCCCCAGCATTTT. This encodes CASSEREGRNQPQHF.

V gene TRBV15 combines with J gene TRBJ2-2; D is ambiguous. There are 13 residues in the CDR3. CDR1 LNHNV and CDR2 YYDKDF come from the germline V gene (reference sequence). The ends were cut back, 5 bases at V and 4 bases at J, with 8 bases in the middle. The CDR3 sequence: CATSGTPTGELFF. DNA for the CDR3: TGTGCCACCAGCGGCACCCCCACCGGGGAGCTGTTTTTT.

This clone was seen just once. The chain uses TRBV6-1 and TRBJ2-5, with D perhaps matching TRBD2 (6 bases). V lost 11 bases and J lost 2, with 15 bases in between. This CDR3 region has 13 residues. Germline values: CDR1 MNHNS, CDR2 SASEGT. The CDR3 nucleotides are TGTGCCGGCGGGATGGGCCCACAAGAGACCCAGTACTTC. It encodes CAGGMGPQETQYF.

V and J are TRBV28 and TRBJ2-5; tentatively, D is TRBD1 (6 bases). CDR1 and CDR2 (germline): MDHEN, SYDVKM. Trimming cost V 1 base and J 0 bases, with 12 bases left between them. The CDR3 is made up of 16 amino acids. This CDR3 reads CASSLLPQGYQETQYF. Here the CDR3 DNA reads TGTGCCAGCAGTTTATTGCCTCAGGGGTACCAAGAGACCCAGTACTTC.

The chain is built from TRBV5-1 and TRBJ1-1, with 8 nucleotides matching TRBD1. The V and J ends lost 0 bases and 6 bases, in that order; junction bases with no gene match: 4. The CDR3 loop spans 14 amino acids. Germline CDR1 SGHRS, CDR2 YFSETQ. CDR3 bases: TGCGCCAGCAGCTTGGCAGGGGGCGAGTCTGAAGCTTTCTTT. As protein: CASSLAGGESEAFF. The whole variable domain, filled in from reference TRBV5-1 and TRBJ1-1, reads KAGVTQTPRYLIKTRGQQVTLSCSPISGHRSVSWYQQTPGQGLQFLFEYFSETQRNKGNFPGRFSGRQFSNSRSEMNVSTLELGDSALYLCASSLAGGESEAFFGQGTRLTVV.

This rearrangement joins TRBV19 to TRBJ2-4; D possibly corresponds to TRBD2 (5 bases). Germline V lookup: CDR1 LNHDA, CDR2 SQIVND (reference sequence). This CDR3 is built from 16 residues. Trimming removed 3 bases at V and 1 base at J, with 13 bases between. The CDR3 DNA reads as TGTGCCAGTAGTATCGCAGGCCGAGGGGCCAAAAACATTCAGTACTTC. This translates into CASSIAGRGAKNIQYF.

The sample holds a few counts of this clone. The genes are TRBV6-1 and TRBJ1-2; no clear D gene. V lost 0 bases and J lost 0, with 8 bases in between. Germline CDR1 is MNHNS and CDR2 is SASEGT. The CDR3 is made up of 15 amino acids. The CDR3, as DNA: TGTGCCAGCAGTGAAGCCACGGTGTCTAACTATGGCTACACCTTC. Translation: CASSEATVSNYGYTF.

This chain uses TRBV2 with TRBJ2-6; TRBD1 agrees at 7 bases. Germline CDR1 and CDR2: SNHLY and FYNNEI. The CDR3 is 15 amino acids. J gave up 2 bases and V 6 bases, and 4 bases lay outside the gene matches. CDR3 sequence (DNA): TGTGCCAGCAGGTCTGGGACAGCTGGGGCCAACGTCCTGACTTTC. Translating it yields CASRSGTAGANVLTF.

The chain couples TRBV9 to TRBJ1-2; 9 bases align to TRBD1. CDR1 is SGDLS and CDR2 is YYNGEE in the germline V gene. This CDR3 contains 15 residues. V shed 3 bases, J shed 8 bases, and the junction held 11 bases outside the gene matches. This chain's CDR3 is CASSAPGQGVKGYTF. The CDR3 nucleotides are TGTGCCAGCAGCGCCCCGGGACAGGGAGTAAAGGGCTACACCTTC. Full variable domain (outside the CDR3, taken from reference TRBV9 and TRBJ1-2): DSGVTQTPKHLITATGQRVTLRCSPRSGDLSVYWYQQSLDQGLQFLIQYYNGEERAKGNILERFSAQQFPDLHSELNLSSLELGDSALYFCASSAPGQGVKGYTFGSGTRLTVV.

In nucleotides, the CDR3 is TGTGCCAGCAGGGATCGACAGGGAACCTACGAGCAGTACTTC. Its protein is CASRDRQGTYEQYF. The rearrangement joins TRBV27 to TRBJ2-7; 7 nucleotides align to TRBD1. This CDR3 has 14 amino acids. J was trimmed by 2 bases and V by 6 bases; bases with no gene match: 7. Germline V CDR1 and CDR2: MNHEY, SMNVEV (reference sequence).

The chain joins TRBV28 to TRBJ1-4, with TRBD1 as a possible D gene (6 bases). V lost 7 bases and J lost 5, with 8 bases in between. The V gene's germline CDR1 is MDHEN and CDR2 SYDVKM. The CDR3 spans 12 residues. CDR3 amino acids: CASNQGNEKLFF. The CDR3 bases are TGTGCCAGCAACCAGGGGAATGAAAAACTGTTTTTT. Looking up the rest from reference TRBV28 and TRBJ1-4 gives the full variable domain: DVKVTQSSRYLVKRTGEKVFLECVQDMDHENMFWYRQDPGLGLRLIYFSYDVKMKEKGDIPEGYSVSREKKERFSLILESASTNQTSMYLCASNQGNEKLFFGSGTQLSVL.

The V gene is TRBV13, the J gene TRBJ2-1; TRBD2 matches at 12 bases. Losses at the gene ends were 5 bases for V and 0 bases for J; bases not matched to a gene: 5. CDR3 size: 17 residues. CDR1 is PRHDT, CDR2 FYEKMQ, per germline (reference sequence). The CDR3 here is CASSPPTSGSSYNEQFF. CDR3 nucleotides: TGTGCCAGCAGCCCGCCGACTAGCGGGAGCTCCTACAATGAGCAGTTCTTC.

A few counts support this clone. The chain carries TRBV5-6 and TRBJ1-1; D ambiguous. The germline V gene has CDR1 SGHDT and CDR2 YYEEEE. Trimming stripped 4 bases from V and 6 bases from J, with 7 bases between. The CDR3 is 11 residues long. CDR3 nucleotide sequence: TGTGCCAGCAGCCTCGGGGCTGAAGCTTTCTTT. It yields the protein CASSLGAEAFF. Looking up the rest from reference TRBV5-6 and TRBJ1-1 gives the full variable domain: DAGVTQSPTHLIKTRGQQVTLRCSPKSGHDTVSWYQQALGQGPQFIFQYYEEEERQRGNFPDRFSGHQFPNYSSELNVNALLLGDSALYLCASSLGAEAFFGQGTRLTVV.

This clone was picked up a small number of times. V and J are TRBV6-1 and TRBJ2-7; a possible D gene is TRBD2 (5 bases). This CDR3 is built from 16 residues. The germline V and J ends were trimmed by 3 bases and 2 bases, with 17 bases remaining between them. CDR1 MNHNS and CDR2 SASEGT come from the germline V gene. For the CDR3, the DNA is TGTGCCAGCAGTGACCCGAGGGCGGGCCTGGCCTACGAGCAGTACTTC. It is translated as CASSDPRAGLAYEQYF.